The present TCR beta chain was sequenced within a study of T cells after yellow fever vaccination. With 6 bases removed from V and 4 bases from J, the gap between germline ends came to 10 bases. CDR3 length: 12 amino acids. The germline V gene has CDR1 SGDLS and CDR2 YYNGEE. TCRdb re-called the 5' RACE reads through MiXCR, storing one row per CDR3 protein. The top ten hold about 15% of the sample, which has 350,000 to 450,000 distinct CDR3 sequences, approximately 5.7% seen once. The chain couples TRBV9 to TRBJ2-5, with D perhaps TRBD1 or TRBD2 (5 bases each). This TCR derives from a man aged 25 to 40 who received the YFV17D yellow fever vaccine. Sample: PBMCs, taken 5 days after the yellow fever booster vaccination. CDR3 region: CASTGAGETQYF. The CDR3 coding sequence is TGTGCCAGCACCGGGGCCGGAGAGACCCAGTACTTC.